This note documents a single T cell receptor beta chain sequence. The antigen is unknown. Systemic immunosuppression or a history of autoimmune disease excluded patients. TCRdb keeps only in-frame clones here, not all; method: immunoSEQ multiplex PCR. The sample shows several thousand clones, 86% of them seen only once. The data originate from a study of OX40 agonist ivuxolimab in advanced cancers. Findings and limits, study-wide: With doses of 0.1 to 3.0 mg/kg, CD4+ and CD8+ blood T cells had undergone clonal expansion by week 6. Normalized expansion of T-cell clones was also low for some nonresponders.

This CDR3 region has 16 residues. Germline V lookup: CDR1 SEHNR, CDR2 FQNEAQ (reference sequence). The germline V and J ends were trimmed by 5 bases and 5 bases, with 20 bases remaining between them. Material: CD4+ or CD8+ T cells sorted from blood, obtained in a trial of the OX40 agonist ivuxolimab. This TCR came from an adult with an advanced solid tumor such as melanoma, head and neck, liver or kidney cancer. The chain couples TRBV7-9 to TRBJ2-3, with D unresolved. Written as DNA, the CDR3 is TGTGCCAGCAGCCCTTTATCGGGCGGTTGGGGAGATACGCAGTATTTT. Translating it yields CASSPLSGGWGDTQYF.